This TCR beta chain was recorded in a study of blood T cell repertoires in COVID-19. Study-wide context: Sites in the United States, Italy and Spain provided acute and convalescent COVID-19 samples. T cells, B-cell-depleted T cells, or PBMCs supplied cDNA or gDNA.

V was shortened by 2 bases and J by 0 bases, with 8 bases between the two germline ends. This CDR3 is 15 amino acids long. Germline CDR1 reads MGHRA; CDR2 reads YSYEKL. In the original processing: Amplification of reference gene primers was used by the study to estimate nucleated cell counts. TCRdb's copy holds only in-frame clones and misses some; the assay was immunoSEQ multiplex PCR. Clonal size and the V and J genes are those of that table, whereas D and trimming came from the DNA. The repertoire holds 40,000 to 60,000 clones, with 70% to 90% as singletons. Seattle patients were enrolled while actively infected and followed longitudinally.

Sequencing used peripheral blood. The chain combines TRBV4-1 with TRBJ2-1, with D unresolved. The receptor was derived from a woman of 80 years or more with COVID-19, enrolled during active disease. CDR3 amino acids: CASSQQESSYNEQFF. The CDR3 DNA sequence: TGCGCCAGCAGCCAACAGGAAAGCTCCTACAATGAGCAGTTCTTC.